A selection of T cell receptor beta chains follows, all from one sample in a study of shared clonotypes between healthy human individuals. Method: immunoSEQ multiplex PCR; TCRdb's copy keeps in-frame clones and lacks some. Found here are 950,000 to 1,300,000 clones, approximately 76% of them singletons; the top ten hold 1.4% to 1.5%. The sequencing sample was made of memory CD4+ T cells sorted from blood. Receptors originate from a man between 18 and 29 years old in good health. Both conserved end residues are part of each CDR3. The D gene is left open where the match is weak. Expanded clones are given a class, and other clones once, few, many or no size at all.

TRBJ2-7	16	TRBV30	once	TRBD2	TGTGCCTGGAGTGGCCCGGGACTAGCGGGTACCTACGAGCAGTACTTC	CAWSGPGLAGTYEQYF
TRBJ1-1	13	TRBV6-1	-	-	TGTGCCAGCAGGACGGAGGTGAACACTGAAGCTTTCTTT	CASRTEVNTEAFF
TRBJ1-1	14	TRBV18	few	-	TGTGCCAGCTCACCCCTTAGTGGGGGCCATGAAGCTTTCTTT	CASSPLSGGHEAFF
TRBJ2-3	12	TRBV9	few	-	TGTGCCAGCAGCTCGACACCTGATACGCAGTATTTT	CASSSTPDTQYF
TRBJ2-7	12	TRBV30	-	-	TGTGCCTACCGACAGTTCTCCTACGAGCAGTACTTC	CAYRQFSYEQYF
TRBJ2-3	15	TRBV30	many	TRBD1	TGTGCCTGGACTCAAGGACAGGCGATCACAGATACGCAGTATTTT	CAWTQGQAITDTQYF
TRBJ1-2	15	TRBV30	-	-	TGTGCCTGGAGGGACCGGCGGGGGCATAACTATGGCTACACCTTC	CAWRDRRGHNYGYTF
TRBJ2-5	14	TRBV5-1	-	TRBD2	TGCGCCAGCAGCTCATGGGGAGGGAGAGAGACCCAGTACTTC	CASSSWGGRETQYF
TRBJ2-7	16	TRBV5-1	few	-	TGCGCCAGCAGCGCCCTAGCGCCAGGGATCTCCTACGAGCAGTACTTC	CASSALAPGISYEQYF
TRBJ1-1	16	TRBV4-2	few	TRBD1	TGTGCCAGCAGCCGAACAGAGGGGGCGGGGAACACTGAAGCTTTCTTT	CASSRTEGAGNTEAFF
TRBJ2-7	16	TRBV5-4	-	TRBD1	TGTGCCAGCAGCTTGGGGCAGGGGGCGTTGTTAGGCGAGCAGTACTTC	CASSLGQGALLGEQYF
TRBJ1-2	13	TRBV6-5	-	-	TGTGCCAGCAGTTACTCGACCAGCTATGGCTACACCTTC	CASSYSTSYGYTF
TRBJ2-6	13	TRBV11-2	-	-	TGTGCCAGCAGCTTAGCTGGGGCCAACGTCCTGACTTTC	CASSLAGANVLTF
TRBJ2-7	15	TRBV6-5	-	TRBD1	TGTGCCAGCAGAGGTGGGACAGGGGGTTCCTACGAGCAGTACTTC	CASRGGTGGSYEQYF
TRBJ1-6	15	TRBV6-5	-	-	TGTGCCAGCAGTTACGGTGGCAGGGAGTTTTCACCCCTCCACTTT	CASSYGGREFSPLHF
TRBJ2-3	14	TRBV7-7	-	-	TGTGCTAGCAGCTCCCGTCTGGGGGCAGATACGCAGTATTTT	CASSSRLGADTQYF
TRBJ1-5	13	TRBV10-1	-	-	TGCGCCAGCAGTGGAGGGGGGAATCAGCCCCAGCATTTT	CASSGGGNQPQHF
TRBJ2-7	15	TRBV28	-	TRBD1	TGTGCCAGCAGTCCGGCACAGGGGGCGTCCTACGAGCAGTACTTC	CASSPAQGASYEQYF
TRBJ2-5	18	TRBV19	-	TRBD2	TGTGCCAGTAGTCGAACGGCCTTAGCGGGATCCTCCCAAGAGACCCAGTACTTC	CASSRTALAGSSQETQYF
TRBJ1-3	14	TRBV2	-	TRBD1	TGTGCCAGCAGCAGGGGGACCTCTGGAAACACCATATATTTT	CASSRGTSGNTIYF
TRBJ1-5	21	TRBV7-3	-	TRBD1	TGTGCCAGCAGCATCCAGACACTATCGGACAGGGCGAAAGCTAGCAATCAGCCCCAGCATTTT	CASSIQTLSDRAKASNQPQHF
TRBJ2-3	14	TRBV29-1	-	TRBD1	TGCAGCGTCCCAACGACAGGGATCACAGATACGCAGTATTTT	CSVPTTGITDTQYF
TRBJ2-5	12	TRBV30	-	-	TGTGCCTGGAGTGGAAATTCGGAGACCCAGTACTTC	CAWSGNSETQYF